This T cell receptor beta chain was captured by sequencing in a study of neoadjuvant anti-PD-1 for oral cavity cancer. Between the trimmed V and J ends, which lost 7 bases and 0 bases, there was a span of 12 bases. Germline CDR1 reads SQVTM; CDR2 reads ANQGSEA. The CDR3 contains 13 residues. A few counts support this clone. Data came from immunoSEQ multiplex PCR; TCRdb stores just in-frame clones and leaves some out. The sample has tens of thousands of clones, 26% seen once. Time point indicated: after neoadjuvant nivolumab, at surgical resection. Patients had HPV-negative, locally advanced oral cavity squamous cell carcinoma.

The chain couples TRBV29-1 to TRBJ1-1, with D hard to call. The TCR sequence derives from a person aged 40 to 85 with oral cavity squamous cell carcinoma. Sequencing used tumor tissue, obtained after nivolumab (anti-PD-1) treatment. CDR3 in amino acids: CSGSLTVNTEAFF. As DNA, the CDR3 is TGCAGCGGAAGCCTGACGGTGAACACTGAAGCTTTCTTT.